These T cell receptor beta chains were read from a single sample in a study of blood T cell repertoires in COVID-19. Profiling relied on immunoSEQ multiplex PCR, and the TCRdb table lists in-frame clones only, not all of them. This sample carries fewer than 20,000 clones, approximately 90% of them seen once, and the ten largest clones take about 16%. The sample taken for sequencing was peripheral blood. The receptors derive from a human donor in a cohort sampled during active COVID-19. Each CDR3 is given with its conserved first and last residue. A D gene is named only where the DNA matches it firmly. Only part of the rows carry a size: once, few, many, or a class if the clone is expanded.

CDR3nt: TGTGCCAGCAGCCAAGAAACAGGGGCGAATGAAAAACTGTTTTTT
CDR3aa: CASSQETGANEKLFF
v_gene: TRBV4-2
d_gene: TRBD1
abundance: -
j_gene: TRBJ1-4

CDR3nt: TGTGCCAGCAGCGCGGTGGGACAGGGGGGCACAGATACGCAGTATTTT
CDR3aa: CASSAVGQGGTDTQYF
v_gene: TRBV9
d_gene: TRBD1
abundance: -
j_gene: TRBJ2-3

CDR3nt: TGCAGCGTTGAAGAGGGGAGCGGATACGCCACAGATACGCAGTATTTT
CDR3aa: CSVEEGSGYATDTQYF
v_gene: TRBV29-1
d_gene: -
abundance: -
j_gene: TRBJ2-3

CDR3nt: TGTGCCAGCAGATCGACTAGCGGGGGGGCCAATGAGCAGTTCTTC
CDR3aa: CASRSTSGGANEQFF
v_gene: TRBV6-5
d_gene: TRBD2
abundance: -
j_gene: TRBJ2-1

CDR3nt: TGTGCCAGCAGCGAGGACAGATCGAACACCGGGGAGCTGTTTTTT
CDR3aa: CASSEDRSNTGELFF
v_gene: TRBV2
d_gene: -
abundance: -
j_gene: TRBJ2-2

CDR3nt: TGTGCCAGCAACTTCCGGAGGCCAGACTACGAGCAGTACTTC
CDR3aa: CASNFRRPDYEQYF
v_gene: TRBV2
d_gene: -
abundance: -
j_gene: TRBJ2-7

CDR3nt: TGTGCCAGCAGCTTAGGGGTGGGCGGGACCACCTACGAGCAGTACTTC
CDR3aa: CASSLGVGGTTYEQYF
v_gene: TRBV11-2
d_gene: -
abundance: -
j_gene: TRBJ2-7

CDR3nt: TGTGCCAGCAGGCCTGAGCAGGGTCTGAACACTGAAGCTTTCTTT
CDR3aa: CASRPEQGLNTEAFF
v_gene: TRBV6-5
d_gene: -
abundance: few
j_gene: TRBJ1-1

CDR3nt: TGTGCCAGCAGTTTAATGGTGCGGGAGACCCAGTACTTC
CDR3aa: CASSLMVRETQYF
v_gene: TRBV12-3/TRBV12-4
d_gene: -
abundance: -
j_gene: TRBJ2-5

CDR3nt: TGTGCCAGCAGTGACTTCACAGGGACTAGCGGGATGATATGCTTC
CDR3aa: CASSDFTGTSGMICF
v_gene: TRBV25-1
d_gene: TRBD2
abundance: -
j_gene: TRBJ2-7

CDR3nt: TGCAGCGTTGTAATTCCCATAGCGGGAGGTAACTACGAGCAGTACTTC
CDR3aa: CSVVIPIAGGNYEQYF
v_gene: TRBV29-1
d_gene: TRBD2
abundance: once
j_gene: TRBJ2-7

CDR3nt: TGTGCCAGCAGAGACGCCGGGACAGGGTCATACAATGAGCAGTTCTTC
CDR3aa: CASRDAGTGSYNEQFF
v_gene: TRBV5-6
d_gene: TRBD1
abundance: -
j_gene: TRBJ2-1